This T cell receptor (beta chain) was recorded in a study of blood T cell repertoires in COVID-19 (dated by TCRdb to 2019 to 2021). About the full investigation: Collaborator samples came from the United States, Italy and Spain and covered acute and convalescent phases of COVID-19. The material from the prospective study consisted of cDNA or gDNA derived from T cells, B-cell-depleted T cells, or PBMCs. The dataset comprised deeply sampled blood TCRbeta repertoires from subjects exposed to, actively infected with, or recovered from COVID-19. The repertoires were made available in a free public database intended to serve as a resource for research on the immune response to SARS-CoV-2. Samples came from the ongoing ImmuneRACE study (first 160 participants) plus 1,254 subjects from 6 global collaborators. The sample metadata nearly always contained a de-identified subject ID, COVID-19 status, age in years and sex. Where HLA class I and class II types were available, the types were taken from metadata supplied by the sample provider, not from assay-based typing.

Study-level results and caveats: The amount of clinical and demographic metadata varied by source and participant and was provided uncurated.

The table lists this clone with a few counts. What this receptor recognizes is not known. It has no much larger one-base neighbor in the sample; base qualities were not kept. Whole blood was collected in K2EDTA tubes by collaborating institutions according to the institutions' own protocols. For TCRbeta analysis, collaborator samples were shipped as frozen whole blood, as isolated PBMCs, or as DNA extracted from either sample type. TCRbeta CDR3 regions were amplified from genomic DNA by means of the immunoSEQ Assay, a bias-controlled multiplex PCR. In the original analysis: Within the assay, amplification of reference gene primers was used to estimate how many nucleated cells each sample contained. Sequence reads were collapsed and filtered to measure the absolute abundance of every unique TCRbeta CDR3 rearrangement. For each sample, productive Simpson clonality was calculated as the square root of Simpson's diversity index across productive rearrangements. TCRdb re-hosts the immuneACCESS table, in-frame sequences only. Its copies lack some clones; in the studies checked, an unresolved V gene accounts for under half of them, and the cause for the rest is not known. That table furnishes V, J and clone size, whereas the DNA furnished D and trimming. For this sample the table gives roughly 100,000 clones, of which over 70% were detected only once. The ten largest clones add up to more than 0.8% of the sample.

The V end gives up 1 base and the J end 11 bases, leaving 4 bases in the junction not matched to a gene. Including the terminal cysteine and phenylalanine, the CDR3 comprises 13 residues. The retained sequence is limited to the CDR3, 39 bases, with the frame set at the first base. The germline V gene (reference sequence) gives CDR1 as GTSNPN and CDR2 as SVGIG. Sequencing was done on a sample of peripheral blood. This chain is built from TRBV30 and TRBJ1-6, with 8 junctional bases fitting TRBD1. The sequence was collected from a human donor with acute or convalescent COVID-19. The donor label of this sample is uncertain. The nucleotide sequence is given as TGTGCCTGGAGTGGGACAGGGAAAACACCCCTCCACTTT. This is translated as CAWSGTGKTPLHF.